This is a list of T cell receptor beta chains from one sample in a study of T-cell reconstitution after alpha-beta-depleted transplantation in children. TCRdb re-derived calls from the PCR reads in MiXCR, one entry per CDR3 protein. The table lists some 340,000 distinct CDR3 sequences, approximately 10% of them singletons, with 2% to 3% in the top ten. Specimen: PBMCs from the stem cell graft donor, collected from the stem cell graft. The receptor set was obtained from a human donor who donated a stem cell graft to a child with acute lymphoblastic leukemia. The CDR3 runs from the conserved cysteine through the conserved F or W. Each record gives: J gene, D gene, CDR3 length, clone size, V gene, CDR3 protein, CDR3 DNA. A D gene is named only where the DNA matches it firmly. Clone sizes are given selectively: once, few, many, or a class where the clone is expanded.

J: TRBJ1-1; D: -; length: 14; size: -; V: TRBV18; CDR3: CASSPVRPDTEAFF; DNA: TGTGCCAGCTCACCGGTACGGCCGGACACTGAAGCTTTCTTT
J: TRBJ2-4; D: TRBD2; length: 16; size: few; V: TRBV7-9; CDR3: CASSLGTSALRNIQYF; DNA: TGTGCCAGCAGCTTAGGGACTAGCGCCTTGAGGAACATTCAGTACTTC
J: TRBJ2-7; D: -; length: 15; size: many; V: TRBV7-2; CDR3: CASSSVVGTAYEQYF; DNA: TGTGCCAGCAGCTCCGTTGTCGGTACTGCCTACGAGCAGTACTTC
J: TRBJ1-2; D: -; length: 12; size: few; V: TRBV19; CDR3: CASSLGMYGYTF; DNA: TGTGCCAGTAGTCTCGGGATGTATGGCTACACCTTC
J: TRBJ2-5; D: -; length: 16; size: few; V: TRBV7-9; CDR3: CASSLVLQISQETQYF; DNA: TGTGCCAGCAGCTTAGTGCTCCAGATCTCACAAGAGACCCAGTACTTC
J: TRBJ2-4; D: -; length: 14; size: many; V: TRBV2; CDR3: CASSSDFSSDIQYF; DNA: TGTGCCAGCAGTTCGGACTTTTCCTCGGACATTCAGTACTTC
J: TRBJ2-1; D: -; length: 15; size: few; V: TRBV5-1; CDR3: CASSLRVSSYNEQFF; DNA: TGCGCCAGCAGCTTGAGGGTAAGCTCCTACAATGAGCAGTTCTTC
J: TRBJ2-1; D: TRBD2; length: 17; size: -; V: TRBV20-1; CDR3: CSARDLRLAEIYNEQFF; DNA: TGCAGTGCTAGAGATCTCCGACTAGCGGAGATCTACAATGAGCAGTTCTTC
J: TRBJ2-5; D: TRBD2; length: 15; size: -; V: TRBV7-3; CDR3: CASSLTGLGGETQYF; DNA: TGTGCCAGCAGCTTAACGGGCCTCGGGGGGGAGACCCAGTACTTC
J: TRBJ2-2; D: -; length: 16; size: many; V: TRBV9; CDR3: CASSVEGASAGGELFF; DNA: TGTGCCAGCAGCGTAGAGGGTGCTAGCGCCGGCGGGGAGCTGTTTTTT
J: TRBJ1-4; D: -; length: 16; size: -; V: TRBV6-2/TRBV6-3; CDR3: CASSPLGQGRNEKLFF; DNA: TGTGCCAGCAGTCCGCTCGGTCAGGGGCGGAATGAAAAACTGTTTTTT
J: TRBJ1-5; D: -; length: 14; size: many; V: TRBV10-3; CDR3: CAISEGHGNQPQHF; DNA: TGTGCCATCAGTGAGGGGCATGGCAATCAGCCCCAGCATTTT
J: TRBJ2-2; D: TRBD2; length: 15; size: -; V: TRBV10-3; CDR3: CAIALAGDNTGELFF; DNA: TGTGCCATCGCGCTAGCGGGAGATAACACCGGGGAGCTGTTTTTT
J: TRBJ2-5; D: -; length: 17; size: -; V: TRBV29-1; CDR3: CSVGAPLWGGGQETQYF; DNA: TGCAGCGTTGGGGCGCCGTTGTGGGGAGGTGGGCAAGAGACCCAGTACTTC
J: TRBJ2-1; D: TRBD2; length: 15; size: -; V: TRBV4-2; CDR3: CASSHGASGNNEQFF; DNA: TGTGCCAGCAGCCACGGGGCTAGCGGAAACAATGAGCAGTTCTTC
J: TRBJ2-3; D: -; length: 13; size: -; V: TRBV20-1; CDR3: CSAAQQGGDTQYF; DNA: TGCAGTGCCGCCCAGCAGGGGGGAGATACGCAGTATTTT
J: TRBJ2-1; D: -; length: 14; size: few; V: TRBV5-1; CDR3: CASSSQTSYNEQFF; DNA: TGCGCCAGCAGCTCTCAGACCAGCTACAATGAGCAGTTCTTC
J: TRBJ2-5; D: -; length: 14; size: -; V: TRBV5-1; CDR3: CASSTQVSPETQYF; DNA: TGCGCCAGCTCTACCCAGGTGTCCCCGGAGACCCAGTACTTC
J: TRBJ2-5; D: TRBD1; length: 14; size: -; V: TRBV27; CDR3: CASSKGQGRETQYF; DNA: TGTGCCAGCAGTAAAGGACAGGGAAGGGAGACCCAGTACTTC
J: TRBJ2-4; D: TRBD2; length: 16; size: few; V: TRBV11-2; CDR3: CASSLRLALAKNIQYF; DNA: TGTGCCAGCAGCCTTAGACTAGCGTTGGCCAAAAACATTCAGTACTTC
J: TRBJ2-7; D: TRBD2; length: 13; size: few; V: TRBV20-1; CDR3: CSVGGTSAYEQYF; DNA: TGCAGTGTTGGGGGGACTAGCGCCTACGAGCAGTACTTC
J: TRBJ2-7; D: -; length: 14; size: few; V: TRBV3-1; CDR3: CASSQARSPYEQYF; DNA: TGTGCCAGCAGCCAAGCGCGGAGTCCCTACGAGCAGTACTTC
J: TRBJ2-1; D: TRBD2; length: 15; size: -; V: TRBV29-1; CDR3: CSVEDAGGTYNEQFF; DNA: TGCAGCGTTGAAGACGCGGGAGGAACCTACAATGAGCAGTTCTTC
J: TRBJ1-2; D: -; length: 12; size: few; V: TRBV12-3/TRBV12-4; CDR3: CASSEVGYGYTF; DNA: TGTGCCAGCAGTGAGGTGGGATATGGCTACACCTTC
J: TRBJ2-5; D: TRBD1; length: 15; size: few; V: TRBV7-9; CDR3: CASKGTGGLLETQYF; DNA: TGTGCCAGCAAAGGGACAGGGGGGTTACTGGAGACCCAGTACTTC
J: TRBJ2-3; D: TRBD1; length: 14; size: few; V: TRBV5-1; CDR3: CASSLEPPGGTQYF; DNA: TGCGCCAGCAGCTTGGAACCCCCAGGGGGTACGCAGTATTTT
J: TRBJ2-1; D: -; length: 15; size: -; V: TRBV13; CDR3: CASSSSGPGSNEQFF; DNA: TGTGCCAGCAGCTCAAGCGGTCCGGGGTCCAATGAGCAGTTCTTC
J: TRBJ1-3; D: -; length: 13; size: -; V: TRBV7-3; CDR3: CASGPASGNTIYF; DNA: TGTGCCAGCGGTCCCGCTTCGGGAAACACCATATATTTT
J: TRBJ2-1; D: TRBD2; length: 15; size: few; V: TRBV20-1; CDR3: CSARDGLAGIAEQFF; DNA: TGCAGTGCTAGGGACGGACTAGCGGGCATCGCCGAGCAGTTCTTC
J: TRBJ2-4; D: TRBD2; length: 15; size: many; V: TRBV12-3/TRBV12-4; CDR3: CASSLGASGSDIQYF; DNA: TGTGCCAGCAGTTTAGGGGCAAGCGGGAGTGACATTCAGTACTTC
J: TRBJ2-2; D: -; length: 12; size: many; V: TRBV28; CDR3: CASKQNTGELFF; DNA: TGTGCCAGCAAACAGAACACCGGGGAGCTGTTTTTT
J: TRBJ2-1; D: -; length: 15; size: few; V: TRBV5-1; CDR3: CASSSVYLGGNEQFF; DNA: TGCGCCAGCAGCTCCGTCTACCTTGGGGGAAATGAGCAGTTCTTC
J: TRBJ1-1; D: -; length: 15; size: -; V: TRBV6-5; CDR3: CASSYGTIMDTEAFF; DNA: TGTGCCAGCAGTTACGGGACAATAATGGACACTGAAGCTTTCTTT
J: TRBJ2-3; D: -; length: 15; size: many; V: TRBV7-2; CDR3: CASSWGPMSTDTQYF; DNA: TGTGCCAGCAGCTGGGGTCCGATGAGTACAGATACGCAGTATTTT
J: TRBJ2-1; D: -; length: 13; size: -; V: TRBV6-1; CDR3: CASSPSERSEQFF; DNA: TGTGCCAGCTCGCCGAGTGAAAGAAGTGAGCAGTTCTTC
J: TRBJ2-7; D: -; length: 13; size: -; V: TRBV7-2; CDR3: CASSARRFYEQYF; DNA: TGTGCCAGCAGCGCCCGAAGATTCTACGAGCAGTACTTC
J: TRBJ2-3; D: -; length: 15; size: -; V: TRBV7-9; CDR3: CASSGTRVSTDTQYF; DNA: TGTGCCAGCAGCGGGACACGGGTGAGCACAGATACGCAGTATTTT
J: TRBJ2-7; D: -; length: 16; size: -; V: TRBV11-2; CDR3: CASRSDAGFSHYEQYF; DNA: TGTGCCAGCAGATCCGACGCCGGTTTTAGCCACTACGAGCAGTACTTC
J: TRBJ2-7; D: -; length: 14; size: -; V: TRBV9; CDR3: CASSVSGLSYEQYF; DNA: TGTGCCAGCAGCGTATCTGGTCTCTCCTACGAGCAGTACTTC
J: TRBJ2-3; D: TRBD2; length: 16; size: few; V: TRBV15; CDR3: CATSTRLAGGYDTQYF; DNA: TGTGCCACCAGCACGCGACTAGCGGGAGGGTACGATACGCAGTATTTT
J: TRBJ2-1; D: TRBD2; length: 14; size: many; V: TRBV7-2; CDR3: CASSPSGRRNEQFF; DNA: TGTGCCAGCAGCCCTAGCGGGAGAAGGAATGAGCAGTTCTTC
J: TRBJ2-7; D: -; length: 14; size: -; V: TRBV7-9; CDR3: CASSLYNSSYEQYF; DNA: TGTGCCAGCAGCTTATACAACAGCTCCTACGAGCAGTACTTC
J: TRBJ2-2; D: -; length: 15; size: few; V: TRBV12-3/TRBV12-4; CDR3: CASSSEDTDTGELFF; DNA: TGTGCCAGCAGTTCAGAGGACACAGACACCGGGGAGCTGTTTTTT
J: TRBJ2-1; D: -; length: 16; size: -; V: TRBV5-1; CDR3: CASSWLPGLSYNEQFF; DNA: TGCGCCAGCAGCTGGCTCCCGGGACTTTCATACAATGAGCAGTTCTTC
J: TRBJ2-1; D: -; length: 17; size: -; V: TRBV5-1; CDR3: CASSLSVSAGSYNEQFF; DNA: TGCGCCAGCAGCTTATCGGTTTCCGCGGGCTCCTACAATGAGCAGTTCTTC
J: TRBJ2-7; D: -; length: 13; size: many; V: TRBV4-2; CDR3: CASSQDRGNEQYF; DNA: TGTGCCAGCAGCCAAGATCGAGGGAACGAGCAGTACTTC
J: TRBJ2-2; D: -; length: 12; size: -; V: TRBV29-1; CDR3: CSVEVDTGELFF; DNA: TGCAGCGTTGAAGTGGATACCGGGGAGCTGTTTTTT
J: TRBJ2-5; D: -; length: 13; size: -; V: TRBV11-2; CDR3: CASRERGKETQYF; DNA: TGTGCCAGCAGGGAGAGGGGGAAGGAGACCCAGTACTTC
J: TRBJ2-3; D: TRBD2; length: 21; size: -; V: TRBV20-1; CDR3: CCARDLWSSGRASVSTDTQYF; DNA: TGCTGTGCTAGAGATCTATGGTCTAGCGGGAGGGCCAGTGTTAGCACAGATACGCAGTATTTT
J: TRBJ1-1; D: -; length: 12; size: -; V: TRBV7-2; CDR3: CASSLEEIEAFF; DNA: TGTGCCAGCAGCTTAGAAGAAATTGAAGCTTTCTTT
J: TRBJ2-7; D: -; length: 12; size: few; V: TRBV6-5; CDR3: CASSRTGLEQYF; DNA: TGTGCCAGCAGTCGGACCGGGCTGGAGCAGTACTTC